This T cell receptor (beta chain) is from a study of response to subunit inactivated influenza vaccine. From germline, CDR1 is DFQATT and CDR2 SNEGSKA (reference sequence). The V gene end was trimmed by 6 bases and the J gene end by 4 bases; junction bases not matched to a gene: 5. The CDR3 spans 13 residues. This clonotype appeared many times. TCRdb called the RT-PCR reads again in MiXCR, with one record for every CDR3 protein. The sample lists roughly 550,000 distinct CDR3 sequences, approximately 24% occurring once. These records were also assigned to another study, of T cells expressing NK-cell markers. Turning to that study: Generation of TCR beta cDNA was performed by 5'RACE template switching incorporating UMIs. A range of roughly 1.0-7.0% of CD8+ T cells consisted of dominant NKG2C+ clonotypes in roughly 6 donors. The leading position in the CD3+CD56-NKG2C+ fraction of a few donors also went to these clonotypes.

This rearrangement joins TRBV20-1 to TRBJ1-2; 10 bases agree with TRBD1. This receptor was identified in a man aged 50 or older who received an inactivated influenza vaccine. The sequencing here drew on CD4+ T cells sorted from PBMCs, taken 11 to 12 days after vaccination. CDR3 region: CSAGDRGGYGYTF. In DNA form, the CDR3 reads TGCAGTGCGGGGGACAGGGGAGGCTATGGCTACACCTTC.